Listed here are 12 T cell receptor beta chains from one sample, sequenced in a study of prognosis after radiotherapy for stage I lung cancer. From genomic DNA, TCR beta CDR3 was amplified by two-round multiplex PCR. Every TRBV and TRBJ gene had its own specific primer in first-round PCR. Using its own MiXCR run on the multiplex PCR reads, TCRdb lists one record per CDR3 protein. The sample carries some 15,000 distinct CDR3 sequences, about 17% recorded once. The sequenced sample was PBMCs, obtained before or after stereotactic body radiation therapy (not recorded which). Every receptor here comes from a donor aged 50 or older with non-small cell lung cancer.

There are many counts of this clonotype. The genes are TRBV19 and TRBJ2-1; maybe TRBD2 (6 bases). The CDR3 length is 14 residues. The V and J ends lost 2 bases and 10 bases respectively, with 15 bases between them. CDR1 is LNHDA, CDR2 SQIVND, per germline (reference sequence). The CDR3 coding sequence is TGTGCCAGTAGTATAATCGGGAGTTTAGCCGAGCAGTTCTTC. Its translation: CASSIIGSLAEQFF.

This clonotype was observed at least ten times. J is TRBJ2-2 and V is TRBV3-1; the D is unclear. In germline, CDR1 is LGHDT, CDR2 YNNKEL (reference sequence). Trimming stripped 2 bases from V and 9 bases from J, with 13 bases between. The CDR3 runs to 14 residues. For the CDR3, the DNA is TGTGCCAGCAGCCAACGGGCCGGGCTGAGGGAGCTGTTTTTT. Its translation is CASSQRAGLRELFF. Full variable domain (rest looked up from reference TRBV3-1 and TRBJ2-2): DTAVSQTPKYLVTQMGNDKSIKCEQNLGHDTMYWYKQDSKKFLKIMFSYNNKELIINETVPNRFSPKSPDKAHLNLHINSLELGDSAVYFCASSQRAGLRELFFGEGSRLTVL.

With respect to this clonotype: This is likely an artifact of a read error, given a far larger clone one base away. V is TRBV7-6 and J is TRBJ2-7; D is perhaps TRBD1 (5 bases). Germline V lookup: CDR1 SGHVS, CDR2 FNYEAQ. The CDR3 runs 15 residues. The V and J ends lost 5 bases and 5 bases respectively, with 19 bases between them. In DNA form, the CDR3 reads TGTGCCAGCAGCCCGCGGAAGGGGCGTTGGAACGAGCAGTACTTC. Translated, it gives CASSPRKGRWNEQYF.

This clonotype was seen at least ten times. The rearrangement links TRBV19 to TRBJ1-2, with D possibly matching TRBD1 (5 bases). The V gene's germline CDR1 is LNHDA and CDR2 SQIVND (reference sequence). The CDR3 extends over 15 amino acids. V dropped 5 bases and J dropped 6 bases, with 19 bases sitting between them. CDR3 bases: TGTGCCAGTAGTCTAGCTCCAGGGCCGGCGAATGGCTACACCTTC. Translating gives CASSLAPGPANGYTF.

The genes are TRBV5-1 and TRBJ1-1; TRBD1 agrees at 10 bases. Unmatched junction bases numbered 4, after V lost 4 bases and J lost 1 base. The CDR3 is made up of 15 amino acids. Germline CDR1 is SGHRS and CDR2 is YFSETQ. The CDR3, as DNA: TGCGCCAGCAGCCTGACAGGGGGCAGGAACACTGAAGCTTTCTTT. It encodes CASSLTGGRNTEAFF. Using reference TRBV5-1 and TRBJ1-1 for the parts outside the CDR3, the full variable domain is KAGVTQTPRYLIKTRGQQVTLSCSPISGHRSVSWYQQTPGQGLQFLFEYFSETQRNKGNFPGRFSGRQFSNSRSEMNVSTLELGDSALYLCASSLTGGRNTEAFFGQGTRLTVV.

This clonotype was counted ten times or more. The chain couples TRBV9 to TRBJ2-5; possible D gene TRBD2, 6 bases. CDR3 length: 12 residues. The germline V gene encodes CDR1 SGDLS and CDR2 YYNGEE. Trimming removed 0 bases from V and 7 bases from J, with 7 bases in between. The CDR3 region is CASSVGGGTQYF. DNA of the CDR3: TGTGCCAGCAGCGTAGGGGGAGGGACCCAGTACTTC.

This chain joins TRBV7-6 and TRBJ2-5, with 15 bases identical to TRBD2. Germline CDR1 is SGHVS and CDR2 is FNYEAQ. The CDR3 extends over 16 amino acids. Germline trimming cut 3 bases from V and 5 bases from J; bases unmatched to any gene: 4. Here the CDR3 reads CASSFGTSGGWETQYF. The CDR3 DNA reads as TGTGCCAGCAGCTTCGGGACTAGCGGGGGGTGGGAGACCCAGTACTTC.

This clonotype was detected many times. This rearrangement joins TRBV4-2 to TRBJ2-1; 8 bases are shared with TRBD2. The CDR3 contains 20 residues. CDR1 is LGHNA and CDR2 is YNFKEQ in the germline V gene. Trimming cost V 4 bases and J 5 bases; bases outside gene matches: 22. This CDR3 is CASSPTSGMIEGKTNNEQFF. For the CDR3, the DNA is TGTGCCAGCAGCCCAACTAGCGGCATGATAGAGGGAAAAACAAACAATGAGCAGTTCTTC.

The table lists this clonotype with many counts. V usage is TRBV18 and J usage is TRBJ1-6; D is possibly TRBD1 (6 bases). The CDR3 length is 14 residues. V was cut by 6 bases and J by 9 bases, with 15 bases left in between. Germline V gene data show CDR1 as KGHSH and CDR2 as LQKENI. The CDR3 region has the DNA TGTGCCAGCTCGCTCGCAGGGGACCGTTCACCCCTCCACTTT. This gives the protein CASSLAGDRSPLHF.

Note on this clonotype: A far larger clone is one base from this, pointing to a likely read error. The chain joins TRBV7-9 to TRBJ1-2; possible D gene TRBD1, 6 bases. The V and J ends lost 1 base and 6 bases respectively, with 21 bases between them. The germline V gene has CDR1 SEHNR and CDR2 FQNEAQ (reference sequence). The CDR3 contains 17 residues. The CDR3 nucleotides read TGTGCCAGCAGCTTAGTCTTCAGGGGCAGGGGCCCTAATGGCTACACCTTC. Its translation: CASSLVFRGRGPNGYTF.

As regards this clonotype: It is likely a read error: a sequence one base away is far more abundant. The gene calls are TRBV6-2 or TRBV6-3 and TRBJ2-1; D is uncertain. V was clipped by 10 bases and J by 5 bases, with 15 bases between them. This CDR3 comprises 13 residues. The germline V gene encodes CDR1 MNHEY and CDR2 SVGEGT. The CDR3: CANSLTRNNEQFF. DNA for the CDR3: TGTGCCAACAGCCTCACCCGTAACAATGAGCAGTTCTTC.

This clonotype was picked up many times. The chain uses TRBV27 and TRBJ2-7, with 7 bases identical to TRBD2. Per germline, CDR1 MNHEY and CDR2 SMNVEV (reference sequence). The CDR3 is 13 residues long. The V segment lost 6 bases and the J segment 1 base; nucleotides outside the gene matches: 3. The CDR3: CASRTSSSYEQYF. For the CDR3, the DNA is TGTGCCAGCAGGACTAGCAGTTCCTACGAGCAGTACTTC.